This T cell receptor beta chain was captured in a study of T cells in Graves' hyperthyroidism and ophthalmopathy. Amplification of TCR beta CDR3 regions used RNA as the template. First-round RT-PCR of the TCR CDR3 relied on the HTBI primer set. TCRdb ran MiXCR on the multiplex PCR reads and lists one entry per CDR3 protein. Among hundreds of thousands of distinct CDR3 sequences listed, less than 45% were seen once. This clonotype was found many times. The CDR3 is made up of 17 amino acids. CDR1 is SEHNR and CDR2 is FQNEAQ in the germline V gene (reference sequence). J lost 2 bases, V lost 5 bases, and 13 bases had no gene match.

This chain joins TRBV7-9 and TRBJ2-7, with TRBD1 matching over 9 bases. The clonotype comes from an adult man with Graves' disease, either hyperthyroidism or ophthalmopathy (not recorded which). The sequencing sample was made of peripheral blood or thyroid tissue (not recorded which). The CDR3, as DNA: TGTGCCAGCAGCCCCCTGACCGGGACAGGGAAACCCTACGAGCAGTACTTC. Its translation is CASSPLTGTGKPYEQYF.